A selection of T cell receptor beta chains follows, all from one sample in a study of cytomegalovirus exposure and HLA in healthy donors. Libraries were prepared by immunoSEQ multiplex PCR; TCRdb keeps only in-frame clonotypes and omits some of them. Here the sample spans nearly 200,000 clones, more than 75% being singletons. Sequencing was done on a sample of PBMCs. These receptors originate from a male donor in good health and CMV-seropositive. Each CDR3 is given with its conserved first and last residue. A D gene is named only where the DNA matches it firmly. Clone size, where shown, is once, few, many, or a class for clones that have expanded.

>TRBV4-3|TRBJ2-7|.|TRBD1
CASSHGTGPYEQYF
TGCGCCAGCAGCCACGGGACAGGGCCCTACGAGCAGTACTTC
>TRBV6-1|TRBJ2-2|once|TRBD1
CASSVMWGTGVSGELFF
TGTGCCAGCAGTGTTATGTGGGGGACAGGGGTATCGGGGGAGCTGTTTTTT
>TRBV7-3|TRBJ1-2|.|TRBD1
CASSHGQGTYGYTF
TGTGCCAGCAGCCACGGACAGGGGACGTATGGCTACACCTTC
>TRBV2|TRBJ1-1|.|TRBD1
CASRQGVDNTEAFF
TGTGCCAGCAGACAGGGGGTGGACAACACTGAAGCTTTCTTT
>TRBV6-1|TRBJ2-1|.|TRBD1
CASSDGTGYGNEQFF
TGTGCCAGCAGTGACGGGACAGGATATGGCAATGAGCAGTTCTTC
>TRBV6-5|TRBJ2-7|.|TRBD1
CASGYRDRRNEQYF
TGTGCCAGCGGTTATCGGGACAGGCGGAACGAGCAGTACTTC
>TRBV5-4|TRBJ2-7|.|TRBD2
CASSFSSGVPISEQYF
TGTGCCAGCAGCTTTTCCAGCGGGGTCCCTATTAGCGAGCAGTACTTC
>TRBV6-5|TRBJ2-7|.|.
CASSYSSEWGYEQYF
TGTGCCAGCAGTTACTCTAGCGAATGGGGCTACGAGCAGTACTTC
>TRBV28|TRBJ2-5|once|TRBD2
CASSPKWGEAGGWLKETQYF
TGTGCCAGCAGCCCTAAGTGGGGAGAAGCGGGAGGGTGGCTAAAAGAGACCCAGTACTTC
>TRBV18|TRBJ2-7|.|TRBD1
CASSPRTGGYEQYF
TGTGCCAGCTCACCCCGGACAGGGGGGTACGAGCAGTACTTC
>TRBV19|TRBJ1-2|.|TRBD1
CASSGRDRGPLADGYTF
TGTGCCAGTAGTGGCCGGGACAGGGGGCCCCTCGCGGACGGCTACACCTTC
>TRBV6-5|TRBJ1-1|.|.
CASSQRQASNTEAFF
TGTGCCAGCAGTCAGAGACAGGCATCGAACACTGAAGCTTTCTTT
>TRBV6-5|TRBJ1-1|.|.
CASSYSVTEAFF
TGTGCCAGCAGTTACTCCGTTACTGAAGCTTTCTTT
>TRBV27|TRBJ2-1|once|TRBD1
CASSKSTGTGLYNEQFF
TGTGCCAGCAGTAAATCGACCGGGACAGGGCTATACAATGAGCAGTTCTTC
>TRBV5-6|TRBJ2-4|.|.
CASRPGGSDIQYF
TGTGCCAGCAGACCAGGGGGGTCGGACATTCAGTACTTC
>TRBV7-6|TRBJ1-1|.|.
CASSTKQDMNTEAFF
TGTGCCAGCAGCACGAAACAGGACATGAACACTGAAGCTTTCTTT
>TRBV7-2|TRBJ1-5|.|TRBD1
CASSLGRGRYNQPQHF
TGTGCCAGCAGCTTAGGCAGGGGGCGTTACAATCAGCCCCAGCATTTT